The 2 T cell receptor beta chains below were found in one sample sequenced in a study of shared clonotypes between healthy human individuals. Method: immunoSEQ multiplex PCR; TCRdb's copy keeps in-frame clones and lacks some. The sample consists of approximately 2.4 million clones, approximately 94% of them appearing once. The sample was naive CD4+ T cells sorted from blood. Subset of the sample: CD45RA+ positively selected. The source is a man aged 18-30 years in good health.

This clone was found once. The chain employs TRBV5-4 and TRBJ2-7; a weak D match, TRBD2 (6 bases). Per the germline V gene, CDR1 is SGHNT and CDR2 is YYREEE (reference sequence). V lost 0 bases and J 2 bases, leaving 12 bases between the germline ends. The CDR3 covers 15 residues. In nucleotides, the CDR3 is TGTGCCAGCAGCTTGGTCGAGGGAGGAACCTACGAGCAGTACTTC. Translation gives CASSLVEGGTYEQYF.

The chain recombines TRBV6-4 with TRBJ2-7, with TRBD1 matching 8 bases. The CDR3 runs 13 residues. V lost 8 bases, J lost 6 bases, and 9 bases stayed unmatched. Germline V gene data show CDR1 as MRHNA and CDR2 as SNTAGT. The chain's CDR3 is CASGSQQGGEQYF. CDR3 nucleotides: TGTGCCAGCGGATCCCAACAGGGGGGCGAGCAGTACTTC.